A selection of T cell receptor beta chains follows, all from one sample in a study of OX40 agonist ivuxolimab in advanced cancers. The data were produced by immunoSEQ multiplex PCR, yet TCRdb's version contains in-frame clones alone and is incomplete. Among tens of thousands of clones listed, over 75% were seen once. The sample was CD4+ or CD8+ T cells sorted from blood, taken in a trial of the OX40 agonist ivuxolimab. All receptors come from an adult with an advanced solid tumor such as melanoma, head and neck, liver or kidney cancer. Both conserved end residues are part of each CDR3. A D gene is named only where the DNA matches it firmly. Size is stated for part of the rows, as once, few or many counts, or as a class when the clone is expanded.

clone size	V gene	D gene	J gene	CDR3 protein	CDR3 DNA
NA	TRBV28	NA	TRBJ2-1	CASSFSASAILGPYNEQFF	TGTGCCAGCAGTTTTTCGGCTAGCGCCATTCTTGGGCCCTACAATGAGCAGTTCTTC
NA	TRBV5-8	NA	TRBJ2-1	CASSFRPGEGYEQFF	TGTGCCAGCAGCTTTCGCCCAGGGGAAGGCTATGAGCAGTTCTTC
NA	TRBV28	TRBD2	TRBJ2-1	CASSFLAGRHEQFF	TGTGCCAGCAGTTTCCTAGCGGGTCGGCATGAGCAGTTCTTC
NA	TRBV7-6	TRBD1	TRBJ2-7	CASSSGQGLMSYEQYF	TGTGCCAGCAGCTCGGGACAGGGTTTAATGAGCTACGAGCAGTACTTC
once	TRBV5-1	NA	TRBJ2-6	CASSYRTAGANVLTF	TGCGCCAGCAGCTACCGGACAGCTGGGGCCAACGTCCTGACTTTC
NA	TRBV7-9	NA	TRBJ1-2	CASSFGDGFYGYTF	TGTGCCAGCAGCTTCGGGGACGGATTCTATGGCTACACCTTC
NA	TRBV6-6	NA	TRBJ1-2	CASSYSGSPSTF	TGTGCCAGCAGTTACTCGGGGAGCCCCTCCACCTTC
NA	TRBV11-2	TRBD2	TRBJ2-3	CASSSERGSTNTQYF	TGTGCCAGCAGCTCCGAGCGGGGCTCGACGAATACGCAGTATTTT
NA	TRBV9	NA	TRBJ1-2	CASSDHFGVIDYGYTF	TGTGCCAGTTCGGACCATTTCGGTGTAATCGACTATGGCTACACCTTC
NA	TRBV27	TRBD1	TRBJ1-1	CASSLGQGLNTEAFF	TGTGCCAGCAGTTTAGGACAGGGGTTGAACACTGAAGCTTTCTTT
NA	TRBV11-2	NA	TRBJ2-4	CASSANIQYF	TGTGCCAGCAGTGCCAACATTCAGTACTTC
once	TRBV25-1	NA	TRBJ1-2	CASSESWDLNYGYTF	TGTGCCAGCAGTGAATCGTGGGACCTGAACTATGGCTACACCTTC
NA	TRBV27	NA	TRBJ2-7	CASSLRALDYEQYF	TGTGCCAGCAGTTTACGGGCTTTGGACTACGAGCAGTACTTC
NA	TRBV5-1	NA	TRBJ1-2	CASSTPGSDSTNYGYTF	TGCGCCAGCAGCACCCCGGGGAGTGACTCAACTAACTATGGCTACACCTTC
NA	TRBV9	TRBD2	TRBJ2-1	CASSVGLAVVTREQFF	TGTGCCAGCAGCGTAGGACTAGCGGTCGTAACGCGGGAGCAGTTCTTC
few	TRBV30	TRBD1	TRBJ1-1	CAWGLDRGAEAFF	TGTGCCTGGGGCTTGGACAGGGGAGCTGAAGCTTTCTTT
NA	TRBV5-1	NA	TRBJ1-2	CASRPDNYGYTF	TGCGCCAGCAGACCCGACAACTATGGCTACACCTTC
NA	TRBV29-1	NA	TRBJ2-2	CSVGPNFSAAGELFF	TGCAGCGTTGGACCGAATTTTAGCGCAGCCGGGGAGCTGTTTTTT
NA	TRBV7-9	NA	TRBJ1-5	CASSLGGTHNQPQHF	TGTGCCAGCAGCTTAGGGGGGACCCACAATCAGCCCCAGCATTTT
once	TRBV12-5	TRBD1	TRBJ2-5	CASGYGQGVHETQYF	TGTGCTAGTGGTTATGGACAGGGGGTTCATGAGACCCAGTACTTC
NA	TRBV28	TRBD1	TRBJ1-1	CASSLRTGKGLRTEAFF	TGTGCCAGCAGTTTACGGACAGGGAAGGGCCTGAGAACTGAAGCTTTCTTT
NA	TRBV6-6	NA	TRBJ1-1	CASREHLANTEAFF	TGTGCCAGCAGGGAACACTTGGCAAACACTGAAGCTTTCTTT
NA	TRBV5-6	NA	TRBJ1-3	CASSLWEAGNTIYF	TGTGCCAGCAGCTTGTGGGAAGCTGGAAACACCATATATTTT
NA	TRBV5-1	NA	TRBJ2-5	CASSSHPTPQETQYF	TGCGCCAGCAGCAGCCATCCGACCCCCCAAGAGACCCAGTACTTC
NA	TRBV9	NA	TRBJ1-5	CASSPTFNSNQPQHF	TGTGCCAGCAGCCCGACATTTAATAGCAATCAGCCCCAGCATTTT
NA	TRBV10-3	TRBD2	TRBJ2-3	CAISDERGMYF	TGTGCCATCAGCGACGAGCGGGGGATGTATTTT
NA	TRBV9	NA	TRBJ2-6	CASSERRSGANVLTF	TGTGCCAGCAGCGAAAGACGTTCTGGGGCCAACGTCCTGACTTTC
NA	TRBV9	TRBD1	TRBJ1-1	CASSGDSGGPTEAFF	TGTGCCAGCAGCGGGGACAGCGGAGGGCCAACTGAAGCTTTCTTT
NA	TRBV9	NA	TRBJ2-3	CASSGWGDTDTQYF	TGTGCCAGCAGCGGCTGGGGGGACACAGATACGCAGTATTTT
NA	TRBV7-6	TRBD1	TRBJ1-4	CASTQRGQGDYEKLFF	TGTGCCAGCACCCAGCGGGGACAGGGGGATTATGAAAAACTGTTTTTT